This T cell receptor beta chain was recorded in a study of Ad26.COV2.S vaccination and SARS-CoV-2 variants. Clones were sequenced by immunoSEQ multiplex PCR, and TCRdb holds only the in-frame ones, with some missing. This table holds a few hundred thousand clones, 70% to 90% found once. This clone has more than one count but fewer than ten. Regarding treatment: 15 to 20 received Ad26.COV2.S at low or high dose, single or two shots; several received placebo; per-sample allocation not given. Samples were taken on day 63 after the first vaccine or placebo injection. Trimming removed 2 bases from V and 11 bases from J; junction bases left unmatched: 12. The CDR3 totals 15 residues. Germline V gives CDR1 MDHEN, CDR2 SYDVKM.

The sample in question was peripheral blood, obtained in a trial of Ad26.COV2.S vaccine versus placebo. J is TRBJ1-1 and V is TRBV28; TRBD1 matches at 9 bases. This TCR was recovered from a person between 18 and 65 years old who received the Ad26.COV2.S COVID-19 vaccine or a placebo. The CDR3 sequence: CASSLLTGTGTSAFF. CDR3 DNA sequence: TGTGCCAGCAGTTTACTAACCGGGACAGGGACGTCGGCTTTCTTT.